This T cell receptor beta chain was sequenced for a study of blood T cell repertoires in COVID-19 (dated by TCRdb to the early 2020s). Turning to the overall study: Samples covering the acute and convalescent phases of COVID-19 were provided by collaborators in the United States, Italy and Spain. The samples were drawn from two sources: the first 160 participants of the ongoing ImmuneRACE study, and about 1,300 subjects contributed by 6 global collaborators. The material from the prospective study consisted of cDNA or gDNA derived from T cells, B-cell-depleted T cells, or PBMCs. Nearly every sample came with metadata listing a de-identified subject ID, COVID-19 status, age in years and sex. The repertoires were released in a freely available public database meant as a resource for research on the immune response to SARS-CoV-2. Where available, HLA class I and class II types were obtained from metadata supplied by the sample provider rather than from assay-based typing. The dataset comprised deeply sampled blood TCRbeta repertoires from subjects exposed to, actively infected with, or recovered from COVID-19. General conclusions and limits of the study: Clinical and demographic metadata were provided uncurated, with the amount varying by source and participant.

V is reduced by 3 bases and J by 4 bases, leaving a spacing of 15 bases between them. From cysteine to phenylalanine, the CDR3 is 15 amino acids long. CDR3 DNA only is kept here, 45 bases in frame from base 1. For CDR1 and CDR2, the germline V gene (reference sequence) lists LNHDA and SQIVND. TCRbeta CDR3 regions were amplified from genomic DNA using the immunoSEQ Assay, a bias-controlled multiplex PCR. From the authors' description of their analysis: The number of nucleated cells in each sample was estimated by amplification of reference gene primers within the assay. To quantify the absolute abundance of each unique TCRbeta CDR3 rearrangement, sequence reads were collapsed and filtered. For each sample, productive Simpson clonality was calculated as the square root of Simpson's diversity index over productive rearrangements. TCRdb obtained this table from immuneACCESS and retained in-frame rearrangements with V and J assigned. These tables miss some clones; where compared with another copy, unresolved V genes account for less than half of the shortfall, and the remainder is unexplained. V, J and clone size are taken as reported in that table, and D and trimming were inferred from the DNA itself. For this sample there are fewer than 200,000 clones; approximately 90% appear just once. The top ten clones comprise under 30% of the sample.

Note on this clone: Its antigen remains unidentified. No per-base quality is available; no much larger clone lies one base away.

Collaborating institutions collected whole blood in K2EDTA tubes following their own protocols. Collaborator samples were shipped for TCRbeta analysis as frozen whole blood, isolated PBMCs, or DNA extracted from either sample type. This TCR derives from a man aged 60-69 years with acute or convalescent COVID-19. The chain is encoded by TRBV19 joined to TRBJ1-1, and perhaps TRBD1 as D gene, on 5 matching bases. Input material: peripheral blood. The CDR3 sequence is CASSMNHAGGTEAFF. The DNA is TGTGCCAGTAGTATGAACCACGCCGGGGGCACTGAAGCTTTCTTT.